What follows is one TCR beta chain and its context. What it binds is unknown. The input for sorted-subset replicate PCRs was around 0.2 ug DNA, tens of thousands of T cell genomes. The protocol was immunoSEQ multiplex PCR, while the TCRdb copy is restricted to in-frame clones and leaves out a portion. The sample has approximately 1.4 million clones; approximately 98% are singletons. Germline V gives CDR1 LNHNV, CDR2 YYDKDF (reference sequence). The CDR3 contains 16 residues. With 0 bases clipped from V and 4 bases from J, the junction kept 8 bases outside the gene matches. The sample belongs to a study of shared clonotypes between healthy human individuals. General observations from the study: Sequencing depth was expected to influence donor clonotype sharing. Sorted-subset sequencing was shown by rarefaction to be incomplete despite large depth. Several donors held around 5% of naive CD4 clonotypes in common.

Sample: naive CD4+ T cells sorted from blood. Subset reported: CD45RA+ positively selected. The source is a man under 40 in good health. The chain recombines TRBV15 with TRBJ1-1; 7 nucleotides agree with TRBD1. The CDR3 reads CATSRDPPRGATEAFF. In DNA, the CDR3 is TGTGCCACCAGCAGAGATCCGCCCAGGGGGGCCACTGAAGCTTTCTTT.